The 32 T cell receptor beta chains given below trace back to one sample, sequenced in a study of T cell repertoires in cytomegalovirus infection (dated 2019 in TCRdb). The sequencing machine was an Illumina HiSeq 1500. TCRdb passed the public sequencing reads through fastp at Q25 and MiXCR, retaining productive beta sequences. Rows are unified per CDR3 protein, each entry keeping the most common DNA and genes. The sample data list 310,000 or so distinct CDR3 sequences, and roughly 26% of these were observed just once. The ten largest clones represent approximately 15% of the sample. What was sequenced was PBMCs. The receptors derive from a human donor in good health (CMV status not recorded). Some clones in this sample may be carry-over from other donors' samples.

The chain recombines TRBV7-3 with TRBJ2-5; D gene ambiguous. The CDR3 covers 13 residues. The germline CDR1 and CDR2 sequences are SGHTA and FQGTGA. Trimming shortened V by 8 bases and J by 0 bases, and 10 bases separated the two germline ends. CDR3 protein: CASSRANQETQYF. The CDR3 region has the DNA TGTGCCAGCTCCCGGGCCAACCAAGAGACCCAGTACTTC.

The chain is built from TRBV20-1 and TRBJ2-2; TRBD2 aligns across 9 bases. V shed 3 bases and J 2 bases; nucleotides not matched to a gene: 1. The CDR3 has 14 residues. CDR1 is DFQATT, CDR2 SNEGSKA, per germline (reference sequence). The CDR3 sequence is CSASSGGNTGELFF. CDR3 nucleotide sequence: TGCAGTGCTAGTAGCGGGGGAAACACCGGGGAGCTGTTTTTT.

The gene calls are TRBV29-1 and TRBJ2-7; D is perhaps TRBD2 (5 bases). CDR3 length equals 14 residues. Germline-derived CDR1 and CDR2 are SQVTM and ANQGSEA. Trimming took 3 bases from V and 5 from J, leaving 17 bases between them. CDR3 region: CSVDRGKSYHEQYF. CDR3 nucleotides: TGCAGCGTTGATCGGGGAAAAAGCTACCACGAGCAGTACTTC.

This clonotype was recorded at least ten times. This chain joins TRBV7-2 and TRBJ2-1; D remains ambiguous. The germline V gene has CDR1 SGHTA and CDR2 FQGNSA. CDR3 length: 15 amino acids. V lost 1 base, J lost 0 bases, and 7 bases lay in between. CDR3 bases: TGTGCCAGCAGCTTAGTGATGGGCTCCTACAATGAGCAGTTCTTC. It specifies CASSLVMGSYNEQFF. Supplemented by reference TRBV7-2 and TRBJ2-1, the full variable domain reads GAGVSQSPSNKVTEKGKDVELRCDPISGHTALYWYRQSLGQGLEFLIYFQGNSAPDKSGLPSDRFSAERTGGSVSTLTIQRTQQEDSAVYLCASSLVMGSYNEQFFGPGTRLTVL.

CDR3 nucleotides: TGCAGTGCTAGAGATTTTCGGGGAGGTGAGCAGTTCTTC. This translates into CSARDFRGGEQFF. The genes are TRBV20-1 and TRBJ2-1; TRBD2 is a possible D gene (6 bases). The germline gives CDR1 DFQATT, CDR2 SNEGSKA (reference sequence). The CDR3 has 13 amino acids. Trimming took off 0 bases at V and 9 bases at J, with 12 bases between the two ends.

This clonotype was observed a handful of times. The chain joins TRBV13 to TRBJ2-5; D may be TRBD2 (6 bases). The germline gives CDR1 PRHDT, CDR2 FYEKMQ (reference sequence). The ends were cut back, 2 bases at V and 7 bases at J, with 14 bases in the middle. The CDR3 is 14 amino acids. Written as DNA, the CDR3 is TGTGCCAGCAGCTTACGGCTGGGACTGGGGACCCAGTACTTC. This sequence encodes CASSLRLGLGTQYF.

In this sample, this clonotype turned up many times. The CDR3: CASSLALYATGSYNEQFF. The CDR3 DNA follows: TGTGCCAGCAGCTTAGCCTTATATGCGACAGGCTCCTACAATGAGCAGTTCTTC. J is TRBJ2-1 and V is TRBV7-2; perhaps TRBD1 as D (6 bases). The CDR3 covers 18 residues. Per germline, CDR1 SGHTA and CDR2 FQGNSA. Trimming removed 0 bases from V and 0 bases from J, with 15 bases in between.

Only a few counts were recorded for this clonotype. The rearrangement links TRBV20-1 to TRBJ2-1, with 8 bases lining up with TRBD2. CDR1 is DFQATT, CDR2 SNEGSKA, per germline (reference sequence). The V segment lost 5 bases and the J segment 8 bases; nucleotides outside the gene matches: 11. The CDR3 spans 14 residues. The CDR3 sequence: CSAVPLAGYDEQFF. As DNA, the CDR3 is TGCAGTGCTGTACCTTTAGCGGGATACGATGAGCAGTTCTTC.

This clonotype has just a few counts. The gene calls are TRBV20-1 and TRBJ1-6; D not certain. Germline loops: CDR1 DFQATT, CDR2 SNEGSKA (reference sequence). V lost 0 bases and J 2 bases, leaving 8 bases between the germline ends. This CDR3 is built from 15 residues. For the CDR3, the DNA is TGCAGTGCTAGAGATCCGGACGCCTATAATTCACCCCTCCACTTT. This codes for CSARDPDAYNSPLHF.

This clonotype was seen once. The rearrangement uses TRBV20-1 and TRBJ1-2, with D hard to call. Germline lookup yields CDR1 DFQATT and CDR2 SNEGSKA (reference sequence). This CDR3 region has 9 residues. The CDR3 is CSLYGGYTF. In DNA, the CDR3 is TGCAGCCTTTATGGTGGCTACACCTTC.

Ten or more counts support this clonotype. The V gene is TRBV7-2, the J gene TRBJ2-2; TRBD2 agrees at 10 bases. The V gene end was trimmed by 5 bases and the J gene end by 8 bases; junction bases not matched to a gene: 14. There are 17 residues in the CDR3. Germline V gene data show CDR1 as SGHTA and CDR2 as FQGNSA. The CDR3 bases are TGTGCCAGCAGCCCTCAGGCCAGCGGGAGGGCCAGTGGGGAGCTGTTTTTT. Amino acid sequence: CASSPQASGRASGELFF.

This clonotype was observed a handful of times. The chain recombines TRBV6-2 or TRBV6-3 with TRBJ2-7; 7 nucleotides match TRBD1. The CDR3 runs to 15 residues. Per germline, CDR1 MNHEY and CDR2 SVGEGT. Losses at the gene ends were 8 bases for V and 3 bases for J; bases not matched to a gene: 13. CDR3: CASVRPAGGFYEQYF. The CDR3 region has the DNA TGTGCCAGCGTTCGGCCTGCAGGGGGTTTCTACGAGCAGTACTTC.

This clonotype has at least ten counts. V usage is TRBV7-2 and J usage is TRBJ2-3; possible D gene TRBD2, 5 bases. The ends were cut back, 2 bases at V and 1 base at J, with 13 bases in the middle. This CDR3 has 16 amino acids. Germline-derived CDR1 and CDR2 are SGHTA and FQGNSA. CDR3: CASSLLATVGTDTQYF. The CDR3 nucleotides read TGTGCCAGCAGCTTACTAGCTACCGTTGGCACAGATACGCAGTATTTT.

The rearrangement joins TRBV5-1 to TRBJ2-1, with TRBD2 matching over 10 bases. CDR3 length equals 14 residues. Germline values: CDR1 SGHRS, CDR2 YFSETQ. V was pared by 0 bases and J by 10 bases, with 4 bases of the junction left unmatched. CDR3 amino acids: CASSLGMTSGEQFF. The CDR3 DNA reads TGCGCCAGCAGCTTGGGGATGACTAGCGGGGAGCAGTTCTTC.

The rearrangement links TRBV11-2 to TRBJ1-1, with a possible D match to TRBD1 (6 bases). Trimming cost V 2 bases and J 3 bases, with 13 bases left between them. The germline V gene encodes CDR1 SGHAT and CDR2 FQNNGV. There are 15 residues in the CDR3. The CDR3, as DNA: TGTGCCAGCAGCTTACTTACCGGGACACACACTGAAGCTTTCTTT. As protein: CASSLLTGTHTEAFF.

CDR3 sequence (DNA): TGTGCCACCAAGACAGGAGACTACGAGCAGTACTTC. As protein: CATKTGDYEQYF. J is TRBJ2-7 and V is TRBV10-3, with D possibly being TRBD1 (6 bases). V dropped 10 bases and J dropped 3 bases, with 13 bases sitting between them. CDR3 size: 12 residues. Looked up from germline, CDR1 is ENHRY and CDR2 is SYGVKD.

This clonotype showed up many times. The chain joins TRBV7-2 to TRBJ2-5; D is unresolved. The CDR3 totals 14 residues. Trimming removed 1 base at V and 2 bases at J, with 8 bases between. Germline V gives CDR1 SGHTA, CDR2 FQGNSA. The CDR3 spells CASSLGAIQETQYF. CDR3 nucleotide sequence: TGTGCCAGCAGCTTAGGGGCCATACAAGAGACCCAGTACTTC.

This clonotype appeared a few times. The chain is built from TRBV28 and TRBJ1-5; 9 nucleotides match TRBD1. CDR3 length: 14 amino acids. The V segment lost 7 bases and the J segment 4 bases; nucleotides outside the gene matches: 5. CDR1 and CDR2 from the germline V gene are MDHEN and SYDVKM. The CDR3 reads CASNYGQGNQPQHF. The CDR3 DNA reads TGTGCCAGCAATTACGGACAGGGGAATCAGCCCCAGCATTTT. Supplemented by reference TRBV28 and TRBJ1-5, the full variable domain reads DVKVTQSSRYLVKRTGEKVFLECVQDMDHENMFWYRQDPGLGLRLIYFSYDVKMKEKGDIPEGYSVSREKKERFSLILESASTNQTSMYLCASNYGQGNQPQHFGDGTRLSIL.

This clonotype has just a few counts. The rearrangement links TRBV5-4 to TRBJ2-1; D is ambiguous. The CDR3 covers 14 residues. Germline V gene lookup returns CDR1 SGHNT and CDR2 YYREEE (reference sequence). V was cut by 0 bases and J by 3 bases, with 7 bases left in between. CDR3 residues: CASSLGDIYNEQFF. CDR3 nucleotides: TGTGCCAGCAGCTTGGGGGATATCTACAATGAGCAGTTCTTC.

Only a few counts were recorded for this clonotype. V gene TRBV7-9 combines with J gene TRBJ2-1, with 14 bases identical to TRBD2. This CDR3 region has 18 residues. Germline trimming cut 0 bases from V and 8 bases from J; bases unmatched to any gene: 9. CDR1 and CDR2 (germline): SEHNR, FQNEAQ (reference sequence). CDR3 sequence reads: CASSLAPGLAGVVDEQFF. The CDR3 coding sequence is TGTGCCAGCAGCTTAGCGCCGGGACTAGCGGGAGTGGTCGATGAGCAGTTCTTC.

This clonotype was observed a handful of times. The V call is TRBV20-1, the J call TRBJ2-5; D remains ambiguous. Germline CDR1 DFQATT, CDR2 SNEGSKA (reference sequence). This CDR3 contains 11 residues. The V end lost 3 bases, the J end lost 5 bases, and 7 bases lay between the germline ends. The CDR3 loop is CSASSSETQYF. CDR3 nucleotides: TGCAGTGCTAGTAGTTCGGAGACCCAGTACTTC.

V usage is TRBV7-2 and J usage is TRBJ2-3; tentative D call: TRBD1 (6 bases). The germline V gene has CDR1 SGHTA and CDR2 FQGNSA. The CDR3 has 13 amino acids. V gave up 3 bases and J gave up 6 bases, with 10 bases separating them. The CDR3 DNA is TGTGCCAGCAGCTTCCGCAGGGGCGATACGCAGTATTTT. Its translation: CASSFRRGDTQYF.

This rearrangement joins TRBV7-2 to TRBJ1-2, with D tentatively TRBD1 (6 bases). Between the trimmed V and J ends, which lost 1 base and 6 bases, there was a span of 18 bases. The V gene's germline CDR1 is SGHTA and CDR2 FQGNSA. This CDR3 is built from 16 residues. The CDR3 loop reads CASSLGGGRGRNGYTF. CDR3 nucleotides: TGTGCCAGCAGCTTAGGGGGGGGCAGGGGCAGAAATGGCTACACCTTC.

This clonotype was seen at least ten times. The chain is built from TRBV6-1 and TRBJ2-3; either TRBD1 or TRBD2 may fit D (5 bases each). The germline V and J ends were trimmed by 7 bases and 4 bases, with 18 bases remaining between them. Germline V CDR1 and CDR2: MNHNS, SASEGT. The CDR3 is 15 residues long. The CDR3 nucleotides are TGTGCCAGCACAGGGACCCTGGTTGGGGCAGATACGCAGTATTTT. This codes for CASTGTLVGADTQYF.

This clonotype was seen ten or more times. The chain is built from TRBV7-2 and TRBJ2-1; 15 nucleotides agree with TRBD2. The junction had 5 bases not matched to a gene; V was cut back by 5 bases and J by 9 bases. This CDR3 comprises 15 residues. Per the germline V gene, CDR1 is SGHTA and CDR2 is FQGNSA. CDR3 protein: CASSNGLAGGGEQFF. The CDR3 DNA follows: TGTGCCAGCAGCAACGGACTAGCGGGGGGGGGTGAGCAGTTCTTC.

This clonotype came up many times. The chain employs TRBV7-8 and TRBJ2-7; D is ambiguous. V dropped 3 bases and J dropped 3 bases, with 6 bases sitting between them. Germline V CDR1 and CDR2: SGHVS, FQNEAQ. This CDR3 is built from 12 residues. CDR3 amino acids: CASSLVSYEQYF. The CDR3 DNA follows: TGTGCCAGCAGCTTGGTGAGCTACGAGCAGTACTTC.

This clonotype was detected a few times. The rearrangement links TRBV20-1 to TRBJ2-7; D perhaps matches TRBD2 (5 bases). Per the germline V gene, CDR1 is DFQATT and CDR2 is SNEGSKA (reference sequence). The CDR3 runs 11 residues. Between the trimmed V and J ends, which lost 3 bases and 5 bases, there was a span of 8 bases. CDR3 loop: CSARDFHEQYF. DNA of the CDR3: TGCAGTGCTAGGGACTTCCACGAGCAGTACTTC.

The chain uses TRBV7-2 and TRBJ1-1; 11 bases fit TRBD1. J gave up 6 bases and V 6 bases, and 6 bases lay outside the gene matches. The CDR3 spans 14 residues. Germline V gene lookup returns CDR1 SGHTA and CDR2 FQGNSA. The CDR3 nucleotides read TGTGCCAGCAGTCCCGGACAGGGGGCCGCTGAAGCTTTCTTT. It translates to CASSPGQGAAEAFF.

This clonotype was counted only a few times. The CDR3 DNA sequence: TGTGCCAGCAGTGCAGGGGAGGGAAACACCATATATTTT. Translation: CASSAGEGNTIYF. This chain links TRBV2 with TRBJ1-3, with D perhaps TRBD1 (6 bases). Trimming left V 4 bases short and J 4 bases short, with 8 bases between. Germline V gene sequence: CDR1 SNHLY, CDR2 FYNNEI. The CDR3 consists of 13 residues.

This clonotype was recorded at least ten times. The chain employs TRBV6-1 and TRBJ2-3; the D is unclear. Germline V gives CDR1 MNHNS, CDR2 SASEGT. The CDR3 sequence is 12 residues long. Trimming left V 6 bases short and J 3 bases short, with 7 bases between. The CDR3 DNA sequence: TGTGCCAGCAGGGGTCGGACAGATACGCAGTATTTT. This translates into CASRGRTDTQYF.

This clonotype was seen a single time. The V call is TRBV5-1, the J call TRBJ1-2; a possible D gene is TRBD1 (5 bases). The CDR3 sequence is 14 residues long. V lost 2 bases and J 6 bases, leaving 14 bases between the germline ends. Germline loops: CDR1 SGHRS, CDR2 YFSETQ. The CDR3 loop reads CASSLQGTVNGYTF. In DNA form, the CDR3 reads TGCGCCAGCAGCTTACAAGGGACTGTAAATGGCTACACCTTC.

The sample holds a few counts of this clonotype. The V call is TRBV19, the J call TRBJ2-1; 7 positions agree with TRBD1. V lost 5 bases and J lost 7; bases outside the gene matches: 5. CDR1 is LNHDA, CDR2 SQIVND, per germline (reference sequence). This CDR3 is 13 amino acids long. CDR3 in DNA: TGTGCCAGTAGTGTTACAGGGGTAAATGAGCAGTTCTTC. Residues: CASSVTGVNEQFF.